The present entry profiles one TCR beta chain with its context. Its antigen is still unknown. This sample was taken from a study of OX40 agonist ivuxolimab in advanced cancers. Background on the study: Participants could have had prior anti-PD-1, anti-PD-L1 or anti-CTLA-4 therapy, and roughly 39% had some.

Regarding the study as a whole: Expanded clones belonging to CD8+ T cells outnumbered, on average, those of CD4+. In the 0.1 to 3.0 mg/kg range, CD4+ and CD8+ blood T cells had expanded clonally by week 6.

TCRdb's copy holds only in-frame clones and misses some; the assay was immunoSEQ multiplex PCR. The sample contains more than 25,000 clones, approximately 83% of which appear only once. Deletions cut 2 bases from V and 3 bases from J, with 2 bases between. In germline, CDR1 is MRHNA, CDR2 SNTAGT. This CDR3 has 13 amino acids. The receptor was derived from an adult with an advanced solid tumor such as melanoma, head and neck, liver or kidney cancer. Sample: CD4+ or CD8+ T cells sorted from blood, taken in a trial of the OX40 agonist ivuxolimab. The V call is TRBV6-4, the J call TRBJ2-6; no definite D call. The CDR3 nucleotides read TGTGCCAGCAGTGACGGTGGGGCCAACGTCCTGACTTTC. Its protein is CASSDGGANVLTF.